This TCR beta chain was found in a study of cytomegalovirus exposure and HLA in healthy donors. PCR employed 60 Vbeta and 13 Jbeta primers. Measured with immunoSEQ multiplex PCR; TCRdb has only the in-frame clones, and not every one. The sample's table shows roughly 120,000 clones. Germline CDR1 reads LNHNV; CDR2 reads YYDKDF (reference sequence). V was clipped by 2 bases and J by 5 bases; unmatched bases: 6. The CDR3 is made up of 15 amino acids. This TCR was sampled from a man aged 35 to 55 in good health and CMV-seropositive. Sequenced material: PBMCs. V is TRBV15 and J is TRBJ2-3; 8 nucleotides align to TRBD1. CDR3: CATSRPGTGGDTQYF. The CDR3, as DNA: TGTGCCACCAGCAGACCCGGGACAGGAGGAGATACGCAGTATTTT. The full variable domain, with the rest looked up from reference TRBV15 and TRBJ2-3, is DAMVIQNPRYQVTQFGKPVTLSCSQTLNHNVMYWYQQKSSQAPKLLFHYYDKDFNNEADTPDNFQSRRPNTSFCFLDIRSPGLGDTAMYLCATSRPGTGGDTQYFGPGTRLTVL.